This T cell receptor beta chain comes out of a study of Graves' ophthalmopathy and Graves' hyperthyroidism. Germline CDR1 and CDR2: DFQATT and SNEGSKA (reference sequence). The CDR3 is made up of 13 amino acids. This clonotype came up many times. A read error may account for a junction end that differs from germline. RNA transcripts provided the template for amplifying TCR beta CDR3 regions. First-round RT-PCR with HTBI primers preceded a second-round multiplex PCR. One entry per CDR3 protein results from TCRdb running MiXCR on the multiplex PCR reads. The sample includes 200,000 to 250,000 distinct CDR3 sequences, roughly 21% of them seen just once.

The receptor's source is a woman aged 50 to 60 with Graves' ophthalmopathy. This sequence joins TRBV20-1 and TRBJ1-5, with TRBD1 as a possible D gene (6 bases). Sequenced sample: peripheral blood. CDR3 sequence (DNA): TGCAGTGCTAGAACAGGGCCGGGGCAGCGCCAGCATTTT. This gives the protein CSARTGPGQRQHF.